The entry below gives a single T cell receptor (beta chain) sequence along with its context. The data derive from a study of blood T cell repertoires in COVID-19. Study-level background: Researchers got acute and convalescent COVID-19 samples from the United States, Italy and Spain.

Libraries were prepared by immunoSEQ multiplex PCR; TCRdb keeps only in-frame clonotypes and omits some of them. Here the sample spans about 45,000 clones, more than 65% being singletons. V trimming: 6 bases; J trimming: 0 bases; junction bases outside the gene matches: 3. This CDR3 spans 14 amino acids. The germline CDR1 and CDR2 sequences are SNHLY and FYNNEI. The sequence was obtained from a human donor in a cohort sampled during active COVID-19. Input material: peripheral blood. V usage is TRBV2 and J usage is TRBJ2-3, with TRBD1 matching 7 bases. The CDR3, as DNA: TGTGCCAGCAGGACAGGGTGGAGCACAGATACGCAGTATTTT. It yields the protein CASRTGWSTDTQYF.